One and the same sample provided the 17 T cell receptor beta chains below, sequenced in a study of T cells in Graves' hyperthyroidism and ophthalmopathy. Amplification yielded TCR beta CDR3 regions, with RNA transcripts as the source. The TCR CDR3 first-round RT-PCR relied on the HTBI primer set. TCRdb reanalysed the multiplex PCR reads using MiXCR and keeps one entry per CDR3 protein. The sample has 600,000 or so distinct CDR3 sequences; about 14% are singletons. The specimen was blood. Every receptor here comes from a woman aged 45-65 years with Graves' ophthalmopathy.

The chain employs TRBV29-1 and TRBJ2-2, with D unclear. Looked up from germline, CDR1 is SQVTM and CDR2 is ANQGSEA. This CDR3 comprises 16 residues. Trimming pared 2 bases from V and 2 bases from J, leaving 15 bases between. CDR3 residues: CSVELLKTGNTGELFF. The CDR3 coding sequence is TGCAGCGTTGAACTACTAAAGACGGGCAACACCGGGGAGCTGTTTTTT.

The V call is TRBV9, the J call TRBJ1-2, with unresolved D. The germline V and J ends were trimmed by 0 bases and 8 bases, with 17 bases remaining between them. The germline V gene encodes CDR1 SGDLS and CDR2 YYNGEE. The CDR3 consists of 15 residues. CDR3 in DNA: TGTGCCAGCAGCGTAGATGCCGCCGAAACGAGGGGCTACACCTTC. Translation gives CASSVDAAETRGYTF.

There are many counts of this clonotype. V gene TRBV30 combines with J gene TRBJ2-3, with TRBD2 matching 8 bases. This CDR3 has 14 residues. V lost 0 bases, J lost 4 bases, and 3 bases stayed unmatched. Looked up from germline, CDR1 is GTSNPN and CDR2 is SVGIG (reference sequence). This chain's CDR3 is CAWSVRGGSDTQYF. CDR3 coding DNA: TGTGCCTGGAGTGTACGGGGGGGGTCAGATACGCAGTATTTT.

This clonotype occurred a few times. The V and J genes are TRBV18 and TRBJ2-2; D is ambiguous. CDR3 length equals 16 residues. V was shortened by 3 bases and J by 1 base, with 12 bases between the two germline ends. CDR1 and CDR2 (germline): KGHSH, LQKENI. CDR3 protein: CASSPLRTQNTGELFF. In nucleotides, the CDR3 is TGTGCCAGCTCACCGTTACGGACCCAGAACACCGGGGAGCTGTTTTTT.

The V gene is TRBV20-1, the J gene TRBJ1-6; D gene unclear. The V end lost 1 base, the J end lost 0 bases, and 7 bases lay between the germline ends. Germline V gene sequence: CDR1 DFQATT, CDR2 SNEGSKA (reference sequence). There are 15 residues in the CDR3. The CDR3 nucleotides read TGCAGTGCTAGAGCCGGGAGCTCCTATAATTCACCCCTCCACTTT. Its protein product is CSARAGSSYNSPLHF.

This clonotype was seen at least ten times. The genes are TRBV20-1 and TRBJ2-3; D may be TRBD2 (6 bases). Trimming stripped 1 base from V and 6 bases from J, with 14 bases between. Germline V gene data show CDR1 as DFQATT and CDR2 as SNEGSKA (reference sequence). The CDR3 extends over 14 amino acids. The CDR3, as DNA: TGCAGTGCTAGAGGCGGGGCTGCGGGGGATACGCAGTATTTT. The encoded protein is CSARGGAAGDTQYF.

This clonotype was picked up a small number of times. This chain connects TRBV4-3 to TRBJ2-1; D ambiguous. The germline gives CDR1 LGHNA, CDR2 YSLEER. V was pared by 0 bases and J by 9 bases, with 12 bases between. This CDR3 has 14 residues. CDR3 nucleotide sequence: TGCGCCAGCAGCCAAGATGCCTCCCAAGGTGAGCAGTTCTTC. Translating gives CASSQDASQGEQFF.

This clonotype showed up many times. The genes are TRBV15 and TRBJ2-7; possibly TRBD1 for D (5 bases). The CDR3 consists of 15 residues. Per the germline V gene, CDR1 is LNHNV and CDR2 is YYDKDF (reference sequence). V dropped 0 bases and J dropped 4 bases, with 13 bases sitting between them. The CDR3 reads CATSRDRSGLYEQYF. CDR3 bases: TGTGCCACCAGCAGAGATCGTTCAGGGTTGTACGAGCAGTACTTC.

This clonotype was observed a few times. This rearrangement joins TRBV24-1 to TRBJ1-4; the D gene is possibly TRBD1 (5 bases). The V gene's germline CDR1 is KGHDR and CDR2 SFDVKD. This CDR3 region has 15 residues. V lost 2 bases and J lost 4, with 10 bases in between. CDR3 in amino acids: CATSDSGTGNEKLFF. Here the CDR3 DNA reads TGTGCCACCAGTGATTCCGGGACCGGTAATGAAAAACTGTTTTTT.

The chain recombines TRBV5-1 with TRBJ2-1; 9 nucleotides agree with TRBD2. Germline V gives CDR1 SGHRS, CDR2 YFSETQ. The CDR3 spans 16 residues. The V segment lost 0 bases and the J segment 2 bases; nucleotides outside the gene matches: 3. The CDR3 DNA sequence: TGCGCCAGCAGCTTGGTAGCGGGAGTACCCTACAATGAGCAGTTCTTC. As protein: CASSLVAGVPYNEQFF.

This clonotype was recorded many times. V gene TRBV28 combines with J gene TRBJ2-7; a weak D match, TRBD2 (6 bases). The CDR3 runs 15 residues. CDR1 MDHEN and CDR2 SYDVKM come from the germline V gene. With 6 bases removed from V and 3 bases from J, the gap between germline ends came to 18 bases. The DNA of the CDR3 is TGTGCCAGCAGGGCCCCGGGGGTCCGAAACTACGAGCAGTACTTC. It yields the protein CASRAPGVRNYEQYF.

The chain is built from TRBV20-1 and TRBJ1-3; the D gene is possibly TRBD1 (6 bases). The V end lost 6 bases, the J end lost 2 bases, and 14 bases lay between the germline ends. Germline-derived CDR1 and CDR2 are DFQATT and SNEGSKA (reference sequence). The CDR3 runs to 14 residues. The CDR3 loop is CSARGGAPGNTIYF. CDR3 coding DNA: TGCAGTGCGAGGGGGGGGGCGCCTGGAAACACCATATATTTT.

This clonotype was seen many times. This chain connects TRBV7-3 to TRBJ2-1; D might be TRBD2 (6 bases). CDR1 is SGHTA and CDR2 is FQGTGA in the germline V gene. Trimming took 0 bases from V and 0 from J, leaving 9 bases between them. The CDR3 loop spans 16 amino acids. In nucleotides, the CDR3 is TGTGCCAGCAGCTTAACCCGGGGGAGCTCCTACAATGAGCAGTTCTTC. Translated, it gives CASSLTRGSSYNEQFF.

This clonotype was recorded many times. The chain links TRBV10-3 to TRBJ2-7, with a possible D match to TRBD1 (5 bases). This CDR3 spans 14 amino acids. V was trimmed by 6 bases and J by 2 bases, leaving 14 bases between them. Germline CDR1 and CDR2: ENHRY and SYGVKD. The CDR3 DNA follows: TGTGCCATCAGAGGAAGAACGACAGCCTACGAGCAGTACTTC. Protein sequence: CAIRGRTTAYEQYF.

CDR3 coding DNA: TGTGCCACCAGCAGAGAAAGGACAGGGTTCAATGAGCAGTTCTTC. The encoded protein is CATSRERTGFNEQFF. V is TRBV15 and J is TRBJ2-1, with 8 bases matching TRBD1. The CDR3 covers 15 residues. V trimming: 0 bases; J trimming: 6 bases; junction bases outside the gene matches: 4. Germline CDR1 reads LNHNV; CDR2 reads YYDKDF (reference sequence).

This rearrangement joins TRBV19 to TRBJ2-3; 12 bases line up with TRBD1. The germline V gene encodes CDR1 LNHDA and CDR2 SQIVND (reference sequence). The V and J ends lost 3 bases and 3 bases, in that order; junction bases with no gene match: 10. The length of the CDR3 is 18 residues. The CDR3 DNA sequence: TGTGCCAGTAGTATGGAGGGACAGGGGGCGGTTAGGACAGATACGCAGTATTTT. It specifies CASSMEGQGAVRTDTQYF.

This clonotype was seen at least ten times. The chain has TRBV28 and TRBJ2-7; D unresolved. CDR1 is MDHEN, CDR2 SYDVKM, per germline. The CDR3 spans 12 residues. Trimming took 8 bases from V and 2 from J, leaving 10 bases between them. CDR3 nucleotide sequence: TGTGCCAGCCAAGACGGGCCCTACGAGCAGTACTTC. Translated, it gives CASQDGPYEQYF.